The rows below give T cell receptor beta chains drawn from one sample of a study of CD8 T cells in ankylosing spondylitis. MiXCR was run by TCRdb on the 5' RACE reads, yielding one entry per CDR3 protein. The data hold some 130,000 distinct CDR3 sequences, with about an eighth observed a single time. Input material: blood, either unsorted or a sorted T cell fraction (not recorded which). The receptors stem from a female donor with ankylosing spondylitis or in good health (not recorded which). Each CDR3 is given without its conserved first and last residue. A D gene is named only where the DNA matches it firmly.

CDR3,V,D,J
SALTRARSSYNEQF,TRBV20-1,-,TRBJ2-1
SARAAPGQGAVYTEAF,TRBV20-1,TRBD1,TRBJ1-1
ASRSQLADEKLF,TRBV12-3/TRBV12-4,-,TRBJ1-4
ATRSLSTDTQY,TRBV19,-,TRBJ2-3
SVDTGGDTQY,TRBV29-1,TRBD1,TRBJ2-3
ASISGRGRLNTEAF,TRBV6-4,-,TRBJ1-1
ASSEVWRDPSYNEQF,TRBV6-1,-,TRBJ2-1
ASSSTSGYEQF,TRBV7-3,TRBD2,TRBJ2-1
ASSPGLAGTYEQF,TRBV7-8,TRBD2,TRBJ2-1
ASSRQGNQYEQY,TRBV9,TRBD1,TRBJ2-7
ASSLALGARLF,TRBV5-1,-,TRBJ2-1
ASSLMSSYEQY,TRBV12-3/TRBV12-4,-,TRBJ2-7
SARDKNTGELF,TRBV20-1,-,TRBJ2-2
ASSLSSVSSYEQY,TRBV5-5,-,TRBJ2-7
ASSRNRGHEQY,TRBV19,TRBD1,TRBJ2-7
AISVSGGGGTYNEQF,TRBV10-3,TRBD2,TRBJ2-1
ASSTRRDTEAF,TRBV5-1,-,TRBJ1-1
ASSSLAGAQY,TRBV7-2,-,TRBJ2-3
ASSRTGQGFGGANVLT,TRBV4-2,TRBD1,TRBJ2-6
ASNRDRGLEQF,TRBV28,TRBD1,TRBJ2-1
ACHAQEGYT,TRBV30,-,TRBJ1-2
ASSQGEVTQY,TRBV14,-,TRBJ2-3
AIFSGGSDNEQF,TRBV27,TRBD2,TRBJ2-1
CARDEASGGLNVVQF,TRBV20-1,TRBD2,TRBJ2-1
SARTGDSPLH,TRBV20-1,TRBD1,TRBJ1-6
ASSLEPYNEQF,TRBV5-1,-,TRBJ2-1
ASRRQLNTEAF,TRBV6-1,-,TRBJ1-1
ASSWVGEYEQF,TRBV5-1,-,TRBJ2-1
ASSQREDHEQY,TRBV12-3/TRBV12-4,TRBD2,TRBJ2-7
ASSSTGRGRTDTQY,TRBV5-1,-,TRBJ2-3
AISELGLAESYEQY,TRBV10-3,TRBD2,TRBJ2-7
ASSLRWAAGDQPQH,TRBV12-3/TRBV12-4,-,TRBJ1-5
ASSYNRNTEAF,TRBV6-6,-,TRBJ1-1
ASSPTTPSYEQY,TRBV27,-,TRBJ2-7
ASNGGSSYGYT,TRBV5-1,-,TRBJ1-2
ASRPGGANSPLH,TRBV6-1,-,TRBJ1-6
ASSSQLRKDGNEQF,TRBV3-1,-,TRBJ2-1
ASSLSIAEALTQY,TRBV7-2,-,TRBJ2-3
ASSNRDAGGNTIY,TRBV5-1,-,TRBJ1-3
ASTGLGLGYT,TRBV6-1,-,TRBJ1-2
ASSPLGETDTQY,TRBV9,-,TRBJ2-3
ASRTRGLGSYEQY,TRBV27,-,TRBJ2-7
ASSQDRGRGEKLF,TRBV2,TRBD1,TRBJ1-4
ASSVEWGPSYEQY,TRBV9,-,TRBJ2-7
ASSQDRGLDGANVLT,TRBV3-1,TRBD1,TRBJ2-6
ASSLALRSEAF,TRBV19,-,TRBJ1-1
ASSRLEGTGELF,TRBV3-1,-,TRBJ2-2
ASSFSEGGLGNEQF,TRBV7-2,-,TRBJ2-1
ASSETGTGNGYT,TRBV12-3/TRBV12-4,TRBD1,TRBJ1-2
ASSVTGSNEKLF,TRBV5-1,-,TRBJ1-4
ASSPSDTNPPF,TRBV9,-,TRBJ2-1
ASSPQGAGSTDTQY,TRBV9,TRBD2,TRBJ2-3
ASSFGSGFSYNEQF,TRBV5-1,-,TRBJ2-1
ASSPPTADYEQY,TRBV18,-,TRBJ2-7
ASSPFLNTEAF,TRBV12-3/TRBV12-4,-,TRBJ1-1
ASSKYDRVQQF,TRBV12-3/TRBV12-4,-,TRBJ2-1
ASSEFRGHGYT,TRBV25-1,-,TRBJ1-2
VSSPGTGNSGELF,TRBV7-9,TRBD1,TRBJ2-2
ASSLARASGGAREQY,TRBV7-2,TRBD2,TRBJ2-7